The entry that follows covers one T cell receptor beta chain sequence. Its cognate antigen is unknown. This sample was taken from a study of CD8 T cells in ankylosing spondylitis. In making TCR beta libraries, quantitative 5'-RACE with molecular barcodes was used. TCRdb fed the 5' RACE reads into MiXCR, producing one record per CDR3 protein. Of hundreds of thousands of distinct CDR3 sequences in the sample, 20% to 25% were seen once. Overall study results and limits: CD8+ by phenotype, disease-linked clones were relatively rare in peripheral blood. As reported, disease-linked clones showed significant enrichment in matched ankylosing spondylitis synovial fluid.

This CDR3 has 15 residues. Germline CDR1 and CDR2: SGHRS and YFSETQ. V lost 2 bases, J lost 4 bases, and 4 bases stayed unmatched. The J gene is TRBJ2-5, the V gene TRBV5-1, with 11 bases matching TRBD1. The sequenced sample was blood, either unsorted or a sorted T cell fraction (not recorded which). This TCR derives from a male donor with ankylosing spondylitis or in good health (not recorded which). As DNA, the CDR3 is TGCGCCAGCAGCTTCCGGGACAGGGGGAGAGAGACCCAGTACTTC. As protein: CASSFRDRGRETQYF.